A few counts support the clone carrying this T cell receptor (beta chain). The antigen is undetermined. The CDR3 contains 14 residues. V was shortened by 3 bases and J by 7 bases, with 12 bases between the two germline ends. Germline values: CDR1 MGHRA, CDR2 YSYEKL. These data originate in a study of T-cell memory formation after mild COVID-19. Points from the study as a whole: Shrinking CD4+ clones were chiefly CM and EM; CD8+ ones were chiefly EMRA.

TCRdb reprocessed the 5' RACE reads with MiXCR, giving one entry per CDR3 protein. Of under 300,000 distinct CDR3 sequences in the sample, around 10% were seen once. The V gene is TRBV4-1, the J gene TRBJ2-2; TRBD1 might be the D (6 bases). The sample consisted of PBMCs or a T cell subset sorted from them (not recorded which). This clonotype originated in a man between 18 and 29 years old who had mild COVID-19 (a few samples of this study predate the infection). Cell type and time point are not known. The CDR3 is CASSQKHRDGELFF. The CDR3, as DNA: TGCGCCAGCAGCCAGAAACACAGGGACGGGGAGCTGTTTTTT.